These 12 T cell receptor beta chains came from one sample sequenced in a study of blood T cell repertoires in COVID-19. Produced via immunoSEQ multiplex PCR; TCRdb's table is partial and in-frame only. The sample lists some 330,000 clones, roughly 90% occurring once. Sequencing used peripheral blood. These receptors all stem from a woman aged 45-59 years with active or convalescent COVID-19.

CDR3 sequence: CASSLPTGSPLNTEAFF. DNA for the CDR3: TGCGCCAGCAGCCTCCCCACAGGGAGCCCTTTGAACACTGAAGCTTTCTTT. The chain carries TRBV5-1 and TRBJ1-1, with a possible D match to TRBD1 (6 bases). Germline V gene lookup returns CDR1 SGHRS and CDR2 YFSETQ. V was trimmed by 4 bases and J by 0 bases, leaving 19 bases between them. The CDR3 spans 17 residues.

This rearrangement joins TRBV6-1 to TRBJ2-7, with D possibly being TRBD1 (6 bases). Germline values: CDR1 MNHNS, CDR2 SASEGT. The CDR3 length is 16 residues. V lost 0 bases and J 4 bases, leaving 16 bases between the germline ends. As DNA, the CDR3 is TGTGCCAGCAGTGAAGCGACAGGCCTGGGATCTTACGAGCAGTACTTC. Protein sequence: CASSEATGLGSYEQYF.

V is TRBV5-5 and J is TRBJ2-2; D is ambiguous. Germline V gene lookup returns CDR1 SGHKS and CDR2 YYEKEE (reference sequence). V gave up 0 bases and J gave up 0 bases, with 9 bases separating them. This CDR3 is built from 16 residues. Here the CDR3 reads CASSLVPVPNTGELFF. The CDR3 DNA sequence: TGTGCCAGCAGCTTGGTCCCGGTCCCGAACACCGGGGAGCTGTTTTTT.

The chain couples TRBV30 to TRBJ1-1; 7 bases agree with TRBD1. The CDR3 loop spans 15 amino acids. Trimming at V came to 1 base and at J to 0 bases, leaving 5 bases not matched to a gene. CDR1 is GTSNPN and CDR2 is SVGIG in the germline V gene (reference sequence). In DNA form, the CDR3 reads TGTGCCTGGAGTGCGGACAGGCTCATGAACACTGAAGCTTTCTTT. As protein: CAWSADRLMNTEAFF.

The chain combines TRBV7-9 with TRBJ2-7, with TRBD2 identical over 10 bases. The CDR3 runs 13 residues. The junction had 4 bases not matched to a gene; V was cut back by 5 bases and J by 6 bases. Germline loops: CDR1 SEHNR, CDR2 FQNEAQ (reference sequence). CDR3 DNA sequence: TGTGCCAGCAGCCCCCCTAGCGGGAGCGAGCAGTACTTC. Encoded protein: CASSPPSGSEQYF.

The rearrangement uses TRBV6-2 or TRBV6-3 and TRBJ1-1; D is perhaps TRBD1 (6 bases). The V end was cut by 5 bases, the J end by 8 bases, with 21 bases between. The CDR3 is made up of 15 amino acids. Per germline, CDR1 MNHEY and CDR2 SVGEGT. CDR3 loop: CASSTSSRDTSEAFF. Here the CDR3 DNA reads TGTGCCAGCAGTACGTCCTCCCGGGACACCTCAGAAGCTTTCTTT.

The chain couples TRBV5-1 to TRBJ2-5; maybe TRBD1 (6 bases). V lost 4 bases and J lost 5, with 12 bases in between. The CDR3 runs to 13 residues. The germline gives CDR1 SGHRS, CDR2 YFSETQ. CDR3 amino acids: CASSTGQRETQYF. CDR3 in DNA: TGCGCCAGCAGCACCGGACAGAGGGAGACCCAGTACTTC.

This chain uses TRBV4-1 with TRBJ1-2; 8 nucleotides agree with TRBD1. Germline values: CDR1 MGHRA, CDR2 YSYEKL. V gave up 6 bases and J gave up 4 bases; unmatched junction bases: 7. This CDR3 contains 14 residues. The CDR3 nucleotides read TGCGCCAGCAGAGCACCAGGACAGGGCTATGGCTACACCTTC. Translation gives CASRAPGQGYGYTF.

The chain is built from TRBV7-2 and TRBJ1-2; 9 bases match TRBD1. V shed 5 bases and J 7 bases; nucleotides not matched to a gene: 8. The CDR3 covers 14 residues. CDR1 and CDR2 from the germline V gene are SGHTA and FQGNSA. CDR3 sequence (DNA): TGTGCCAGCAGCCCGCGGGACAGGGAGGGTGGCTACACCTTC. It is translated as CASSPRDREGGYTF.

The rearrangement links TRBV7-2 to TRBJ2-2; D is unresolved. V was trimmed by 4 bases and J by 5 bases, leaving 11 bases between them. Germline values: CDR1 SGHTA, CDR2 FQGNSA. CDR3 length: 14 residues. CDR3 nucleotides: TGTGCCAGCAGCTCTGTCCGTTATACCGGGGAGCTGTTTTTT. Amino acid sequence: CASSSVRYTGELFF.

DNA for the CDR3: TGTGCCAGCAGTTATACCAAAGCGGGGACAGATACGCAGTATTTT. It codes for CASSYTKAGTDTQYF. The rearrangement uses TRBV6-5 and TRBJ2-3; 7 nucleotides agree with TRBD2. The CDR3 loop spans 15 amino acids. Per germline, CDR1 MNHEY and CDR2 SVGAGI. V gave up 3 bases and J gave up 3 bases; unmatched junction bases: 6.

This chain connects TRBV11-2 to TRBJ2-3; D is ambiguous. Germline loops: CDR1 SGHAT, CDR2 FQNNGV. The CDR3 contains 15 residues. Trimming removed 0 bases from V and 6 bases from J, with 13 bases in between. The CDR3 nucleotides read TGTGCCAGCAGCTTAGAGGGCCAACGTACCGATACGCAGTATTTT. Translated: CASSLEGQRTDTQYF. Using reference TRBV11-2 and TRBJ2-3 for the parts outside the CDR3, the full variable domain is EAGVAQSPRYKIIEKRQSVAFWCNPISGHATLYWYQQILGQGPKLLIQFQNNGVVDDSQLPKDRFSAERLKGVDSTLKIQPAKLEDSAVYLCASSLEGQRTDTQYFGPGTRLTVL.